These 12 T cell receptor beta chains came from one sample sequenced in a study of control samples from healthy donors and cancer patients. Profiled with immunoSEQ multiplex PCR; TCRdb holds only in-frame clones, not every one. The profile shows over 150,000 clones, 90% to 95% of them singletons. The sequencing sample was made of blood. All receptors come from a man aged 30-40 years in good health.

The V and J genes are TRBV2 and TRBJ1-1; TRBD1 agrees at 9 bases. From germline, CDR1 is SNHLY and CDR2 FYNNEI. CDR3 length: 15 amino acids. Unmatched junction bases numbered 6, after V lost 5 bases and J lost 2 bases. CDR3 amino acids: CASSLRTGDNTEAFF. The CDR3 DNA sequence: TGTGCCAGCAGTTTAAGGACAGGGGATAACACTGAAGCTTTCTTT.

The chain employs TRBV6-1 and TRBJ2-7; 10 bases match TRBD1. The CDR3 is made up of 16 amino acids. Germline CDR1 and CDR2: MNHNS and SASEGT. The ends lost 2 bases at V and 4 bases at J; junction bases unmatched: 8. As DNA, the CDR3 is TGTGCCAGCAGTGAATACGGGACAGGGGTGGGGTACGAGCAGTACTTC. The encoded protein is CASSEYGTGVGYEQYF.

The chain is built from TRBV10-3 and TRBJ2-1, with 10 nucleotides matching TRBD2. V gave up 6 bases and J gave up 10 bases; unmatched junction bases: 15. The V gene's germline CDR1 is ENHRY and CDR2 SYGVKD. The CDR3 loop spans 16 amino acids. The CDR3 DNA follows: TGTGCCATCAGCTCCGGTTCGAGCGGGGGGGCAGGGGAGCAGTTCTTC. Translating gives CAISSGSSGGAGEQFF.

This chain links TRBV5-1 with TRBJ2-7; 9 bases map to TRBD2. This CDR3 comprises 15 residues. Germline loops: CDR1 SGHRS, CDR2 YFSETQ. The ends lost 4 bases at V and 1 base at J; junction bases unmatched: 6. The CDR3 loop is CASSEQTSGSYEQYF. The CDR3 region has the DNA TGCGCCAGCAGCGAGCAGACTAGCGGTTCCTACGAGCAGTACTTC. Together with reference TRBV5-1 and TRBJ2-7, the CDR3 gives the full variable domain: KAGVTQTPRYLIKTRGQQVTLSCSPISGHRSVSWYQQTPGQGLQFLFEYFSETQRNKGNFPGRFSGRQFSNSRSEMNVSTLELGDSALYLCASSEQTSGSYEQYFGPGTRLTVT.

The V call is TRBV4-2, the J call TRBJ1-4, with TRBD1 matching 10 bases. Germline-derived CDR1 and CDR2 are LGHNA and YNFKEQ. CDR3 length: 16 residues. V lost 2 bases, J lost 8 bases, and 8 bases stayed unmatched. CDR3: CASSQRGDRGKEKLFF. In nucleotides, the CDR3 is TGTGCCAGCAGCCAAAGGGGGGACAGGGGAAAGGAAAAACTGTTTTTT.

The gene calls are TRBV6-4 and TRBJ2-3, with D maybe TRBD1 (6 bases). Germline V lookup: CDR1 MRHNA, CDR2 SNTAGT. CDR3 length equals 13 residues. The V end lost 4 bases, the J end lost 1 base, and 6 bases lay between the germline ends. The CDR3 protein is CASSAGGTDTQYF. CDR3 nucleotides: TGTGCCAGCAGTGCAGGGGGCACAGATACGCAGTATTTT.

The CDR3, as DNA: TGTGCCAGCGGGCAGCGGACAGATACGCAGTATTTT. Translating it yields CASGQRTDTQYF. This rearrangement joins TRBV5-4 to TRBJ2-3; possible D gene TRBD2, 5 bases. The ends were cut back, 7 bases at V and 3 bases at J, with 9 bases in the middle. The CDR3 sequence is 12 residues long. Germline-derived CDR1 and CDR2 are SGHNT and YYREEE (reference sequence).

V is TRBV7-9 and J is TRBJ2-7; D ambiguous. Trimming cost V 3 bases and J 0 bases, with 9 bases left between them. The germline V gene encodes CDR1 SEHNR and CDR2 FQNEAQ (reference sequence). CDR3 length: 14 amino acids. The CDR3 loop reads CASSFGGSSYEQYF. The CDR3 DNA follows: TGTGCCAGCAGCTTCGGCGGAAGCTCCTACGAGCAGTACTTC. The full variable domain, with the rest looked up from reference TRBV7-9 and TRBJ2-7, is DTGVSQNPRHKITKRGQNVTFRCDPISEHNRLYWYRQTLGQGPEFLTYFQNEAQLEKSRLLSDRFSAERPKGSFSTLEIQRTEQGDSAMYLCASSFGGSSYEQYFGPGTRLTVT.

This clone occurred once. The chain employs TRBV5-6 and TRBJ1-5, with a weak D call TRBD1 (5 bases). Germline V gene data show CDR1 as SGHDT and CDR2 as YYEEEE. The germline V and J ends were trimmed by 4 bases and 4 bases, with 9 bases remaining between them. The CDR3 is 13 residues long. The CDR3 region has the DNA TGTGCCAGCAGCAGGGGCGCAAATCAGCCCCAGCATTTT. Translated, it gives CASSRGANQPQHF.

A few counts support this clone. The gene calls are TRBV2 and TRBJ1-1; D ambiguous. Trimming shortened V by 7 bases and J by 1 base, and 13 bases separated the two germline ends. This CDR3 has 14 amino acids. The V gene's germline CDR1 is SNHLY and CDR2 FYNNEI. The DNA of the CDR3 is TGTGCCAGCAAAGTGGGCCATCAGAACACTGAAGCTTTCTTT. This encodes CASKVGHQNTEAFF.

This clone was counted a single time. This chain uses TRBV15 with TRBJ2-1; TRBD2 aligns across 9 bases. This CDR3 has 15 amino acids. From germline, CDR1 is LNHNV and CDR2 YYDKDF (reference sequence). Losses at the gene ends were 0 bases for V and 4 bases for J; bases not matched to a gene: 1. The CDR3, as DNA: TGTGCCACCAGCAGAGAGACTAGCGGTTACAATGAGCAGTTCTTC. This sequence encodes CATSRETSGYNEQFF.

The CDR3 DNA reads as TGTGCCAGCAGCCAAGATAGGGGTCTAGCATGGAACAATGAGCAGTTCTTC. It codes for CASSQDRGLAWNNEQFF. The chain recombines TRBV3-1 (or the pseudogene TRBV3-2) with TRBJ2-1; D may be TRBD1 or TRBD2 (5 bases each). With 0 bases removed from V and 5 bases from J, the gap between germline ends came to 17 bases. This CDR3 is 17 amino acids long. Looked up from germline, CDR1 is LGHDT and CDR2 is YNNKEL (reference sequence).